This T cell receptor (beta chain) was sequenced in a study of T cells in localized non-small cell lung cancer. V was clipped by 2 bases and J by 5 bases, with 13 bases between them. Germline V gene lookup returns CDR1 MNHNS and CDR2 SASEGT. The CDR3 runs 16 residues. Repertoires were generated with immunoSEQ multiplex PCR, while TCRdb's copy carries only in-frame clones and drops some. The sample lists 45,000 to 50,000 clones, roughly nine tenths occurring once. The sequence came from a man between 40 and 70 years old with stage II lung adenocarcinoma. The sequenced sample was PBMCs, obtained before any cancer treatment. The rearrangement uses TRBV6-1 and TRBJ1-6, with a weak D call TRBD1 (5 bases). The CDR3 DNA reads TGTGCCAGCAGTGAACTCTCGGGGCGAAATAATTCACCCCTCCACTTT. Its protein product is CASSELSGRNNSPLHF.